This T cell receptor beta chain was profiled in a study of T cells after yellow fever vaccination (dated by TCRdb to the late 2010s). A note on the overall study: The SMART-Seq v4 Ultra Low Input RNA kit was used to prepare libraries from fractions with low cell numbers. To track T-cell clones before and after primary and booster YFV17D yellow fever vaccination, bulk TCR alpha and beta repertoires were sequenced longitudinally. Two healthy male donors made up the cohort, one aged 18 to 30 years and the other aged 30 to 40 years. Bulk PBMC replicates and cell subsets were isolated from blood drawn at multiple timepoints before and after both primary and secondary immunization. The investigation overall reported the following: Compared with the primary T-cell response, the secondary T-cell response was faster but weaker, reaching its peak on day 5 rather than on day 15. Most clones expanded after primary vaccination (approximately 95% of CD4 and 80% to 90% of CD8) were re-detected after the booster, suggesting that broad memory maintenance occurred. The study included only a couple of donors, which limits how far the findings can be generalized. A small fraction of clonotypes appeared in both the CD4 and CD8 compartments, likely as a result of convergent recombination. FACS-sorted repertoires could contain abundant contaminating clonotypes from the bulk population, so computational filtering was required.

The table lists this clonotype with a few counts. Per-nucleotide qualities are absent, and no much larger clonotype sits a single base away. TCR cDNA was made using 5'RACE template switching, a step that added a universal primer site and unique molecular identifiers. Priming of cDNA synthesis was performed from both the TCR alpha and TCR beta constant segments. Library amplification involved two PCR steps, and the second step added sample barcodes and sequencing adapters. Sequencing of the libraries was done on either Illumina HiSeq 2500 (2x100 bp) or NovaSeq (2x150 bp). For the original study's pipeline: Reads were demultiplexed and collapsed into UMI consensus sequences with MIGEC, and V(D)J alignment was performed with MiXCR. Vaccine-responding clonotypes were defined with edgeR using replicate PBMC samples, requiring FDR below 0.01 and a log2 fold change above 5 up to day 15. Each bulk clonotype received a CD4 or CD8 identity based on whether the sequenced CD4 or CD8 repertoire contained that clonotype at higher abundance. A clonotype counted as NS4B-specific if enriched at least 10-fold in dextramer-positive versus dextramer-negative fractions, with CD4-biased clonotypes left out. TCRdb reprocessed the public reads (quality trimming at Q25 with fastp, clone calling with MiXCR) and kept in-frame beta chains. Merged by CDR3 protein, the rows form single entries marked with the most common genes and DNA. The V and J calls come from TCRdb's annotation, not from the publication. Here the sample has approximately 85,000 distinct CDR3 sequences; 13% occur a single time. Of the sample, roughly 25% falls within the top ten clones.

The treatment or condition label for this specimen denotes: live attenuated yellow fever vaccine strain. A standard Ficoll-Paque protocol was used to isolate PBMCs from peripheral blood. Epitope-specific CD8 T cells were sorted with a dextramer loaded with the yellow fever NS4B epitope peptide, and anti-CD3 and anti-CD8 staining was applied. TriZol was used to extract RNA from bulk PBMCs, CD4 and CD8 fractions, and dextramer-positive and dextramer-negative fractions. The CDR3, from cysteine to phenylalanine, totals 16 residues. Just CDR3 DNA is preserved here, 48 bases in frame from base 1. V loses 5 bases of germline sequence and J loses 3 bases, and the interval between the two ends is 14 bases. The germline V gene (reference sequence) sets CDR1 to LNHNV and CDR2 to YYDKDF.

Sample: CD8+ T cells not binding an NS4B(214-222) dextramer, sorted from PBMCs, taken less than 25 days after the first yellow fever vaccination. The cell subset or site tag for this specimen amounts to: NS4B epitope dextramer-negative CD8 T cells. The chain employs TRBV15 and TRBJ2-6, and the D gene may be TRBD2, 6 bases matching. This clonotype originated in a man between 18 and 29 years old who received the YFV17D yellow fever vaccine. This receptor carries the CDR3 CATSPIGGDGANVLTF. In nucleotides, the sequence is TGTGCCACCAGCCCAATCGGAGGGGATGGGGCCAACGTCCTGACTTTC.